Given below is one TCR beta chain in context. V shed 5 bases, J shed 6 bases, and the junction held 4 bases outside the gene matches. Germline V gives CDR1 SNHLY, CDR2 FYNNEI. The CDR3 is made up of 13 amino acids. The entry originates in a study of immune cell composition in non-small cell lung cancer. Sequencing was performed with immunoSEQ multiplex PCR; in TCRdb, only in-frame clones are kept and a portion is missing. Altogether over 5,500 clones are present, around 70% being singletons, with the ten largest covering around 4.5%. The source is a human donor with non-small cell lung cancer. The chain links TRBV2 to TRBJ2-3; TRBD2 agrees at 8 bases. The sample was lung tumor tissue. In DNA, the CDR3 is TGTGCCAGCAGTCGACTAGCGTTGGATACGCAGTATTTT. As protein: CASSRLALDTQYF.